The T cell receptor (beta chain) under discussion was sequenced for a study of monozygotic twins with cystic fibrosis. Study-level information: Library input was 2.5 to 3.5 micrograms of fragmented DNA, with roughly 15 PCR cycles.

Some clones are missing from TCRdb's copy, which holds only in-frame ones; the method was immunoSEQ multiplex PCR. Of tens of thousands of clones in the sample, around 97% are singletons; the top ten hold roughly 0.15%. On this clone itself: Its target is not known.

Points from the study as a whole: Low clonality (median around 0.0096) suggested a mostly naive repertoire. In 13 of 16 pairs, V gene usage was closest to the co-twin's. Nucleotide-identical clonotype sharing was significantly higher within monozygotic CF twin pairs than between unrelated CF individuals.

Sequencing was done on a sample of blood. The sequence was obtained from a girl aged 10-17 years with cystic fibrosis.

The CDR3 here is CASSPTSQGGGYTF. The CDR3 DNA reads TGCGCCAGCAGCCCGACTTCACAGGGAGGCGGCTACACCTTC. V usage is TRBV5-1 and J usage is TRBJ1-2, with a tentative D call TRBD1 (6 bases). V was trimmed by 4 bases and J by 8 bases, leaving 18 bases between them. CDR1 and CDR2 (germline): SGHRS, YFSETQ. This CDR3 has 14 amino acids.